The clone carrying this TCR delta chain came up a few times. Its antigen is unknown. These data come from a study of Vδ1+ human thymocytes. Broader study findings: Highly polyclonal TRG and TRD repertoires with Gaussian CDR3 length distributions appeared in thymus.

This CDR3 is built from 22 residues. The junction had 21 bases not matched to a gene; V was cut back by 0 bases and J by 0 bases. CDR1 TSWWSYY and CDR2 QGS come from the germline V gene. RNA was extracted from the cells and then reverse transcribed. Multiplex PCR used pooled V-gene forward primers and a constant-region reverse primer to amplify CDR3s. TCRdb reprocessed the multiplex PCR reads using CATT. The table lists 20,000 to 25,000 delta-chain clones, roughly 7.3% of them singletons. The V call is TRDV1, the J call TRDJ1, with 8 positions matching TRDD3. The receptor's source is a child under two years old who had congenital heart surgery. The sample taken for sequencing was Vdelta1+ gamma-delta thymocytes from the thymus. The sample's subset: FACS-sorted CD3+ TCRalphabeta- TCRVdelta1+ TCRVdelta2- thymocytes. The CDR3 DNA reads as TGTGCTCTTGGGGAACTAATTCCCTCCCCGTACTGGGGGTTTTTGTACACCGATAAACTCATCTTT. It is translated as CALGELIPSPYWGFLYTDKLIF.